This T cell receptor beta chain appears in the sequencing data of a study of spatial heterogeneity in lung cancer. Study information: More beta-chain than alpha-chain sequences were consistently detected.

This clonotype showed up many times. Its antigen is undetermined. The study tagged each TCR cDNA molecule with a unique molecular identifier. Each CDR3 protein is one row after TCRdb ran MiXCR on the 5' RACE reads. The sample lists 20,000 to 25,000 distinct CDR3 sequences; about 4.3% were seen once. The junction had 6 bases not matched to a gene; V was cut back by 6 bases and J by 2 bases. Germline assignment: CDR1 MNHEY and CDR2 SVGAGI. CDR3 length: 14 residues. Noted time point: sample taken at primary tumor resection. Unsorted samples of tumor, nontumor lung or frozen PBMC had their whole RNA sequenced. Study-wide results and limits: Tumor mutation count correlated with how many alpha and beta TCRs expanded intratumorally.

The sample in question was lung tumor tissue, obtained at surgery. The receptor's source is a male donor with early-stage non-small cell lung cancer. V is TRBV6-5 and J is TRBJ2-7; 8 positions match TRBD1. CDR3 nucleotides: TGTGCCAGCAGACCGGGACAGGTTACCTACGAGCAGTACTTC. Translating gives CASRPGQVTYEQYF.